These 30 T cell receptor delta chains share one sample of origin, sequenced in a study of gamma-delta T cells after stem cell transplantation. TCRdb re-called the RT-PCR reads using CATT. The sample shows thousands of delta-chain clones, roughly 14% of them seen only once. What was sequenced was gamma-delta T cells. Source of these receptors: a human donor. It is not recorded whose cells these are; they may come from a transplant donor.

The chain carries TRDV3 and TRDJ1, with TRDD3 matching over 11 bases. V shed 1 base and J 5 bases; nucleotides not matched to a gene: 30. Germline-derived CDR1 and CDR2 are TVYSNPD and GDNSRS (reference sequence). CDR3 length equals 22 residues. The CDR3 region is CAFTTILRPTYWGISPPDKLIF. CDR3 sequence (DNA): TGTGCCTTTACTACAATCCTACGCCCCACATACTGGGGGATAAGCCCCCCAGATAAACTCATCTTT.

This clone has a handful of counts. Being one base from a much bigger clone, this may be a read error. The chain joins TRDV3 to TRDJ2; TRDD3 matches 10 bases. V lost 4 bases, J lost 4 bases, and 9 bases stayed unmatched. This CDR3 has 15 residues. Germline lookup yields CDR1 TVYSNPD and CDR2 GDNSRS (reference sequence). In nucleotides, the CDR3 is TGTGCCTGGTACTGGGGGATCCCTTCGACAGCACAACTCTTCTTT. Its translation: CAWYWGIPSTAQLFF.

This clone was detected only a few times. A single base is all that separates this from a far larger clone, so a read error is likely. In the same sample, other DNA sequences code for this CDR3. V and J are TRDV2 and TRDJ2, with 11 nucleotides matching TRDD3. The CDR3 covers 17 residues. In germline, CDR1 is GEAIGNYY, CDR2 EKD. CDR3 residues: CACDTKVGGYETAQLFF. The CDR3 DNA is TGTGCCTGCGACACCAAGGTTGGGGGATACGAGACAGCACAACTCTTCTTT.

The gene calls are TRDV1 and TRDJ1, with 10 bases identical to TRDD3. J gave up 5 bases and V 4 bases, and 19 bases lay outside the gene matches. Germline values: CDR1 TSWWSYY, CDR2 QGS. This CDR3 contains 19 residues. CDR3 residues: CALGAALDWGIYALDKLIF. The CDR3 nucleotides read TGTGCTCTTGGGGCCGCCCTTGACTGGGGGATTTACGCACTTGATAAACTCATCTTT.

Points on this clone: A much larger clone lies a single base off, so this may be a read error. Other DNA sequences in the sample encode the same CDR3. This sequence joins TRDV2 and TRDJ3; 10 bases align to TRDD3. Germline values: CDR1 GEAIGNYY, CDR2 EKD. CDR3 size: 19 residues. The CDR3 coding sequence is TGTGCCTGCGACACCGTGGGGGATACAAGCGACTGGGACACCCGACAGATGTTTTTC. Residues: CACDTVGDTSDWDTRQMFF.

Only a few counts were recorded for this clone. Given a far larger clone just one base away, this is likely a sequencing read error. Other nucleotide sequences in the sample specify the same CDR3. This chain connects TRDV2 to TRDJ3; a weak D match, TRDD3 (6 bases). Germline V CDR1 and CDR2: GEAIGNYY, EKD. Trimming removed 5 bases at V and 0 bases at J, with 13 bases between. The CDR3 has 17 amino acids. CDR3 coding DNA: TGTGCCTGTGTCGCCGTACTGGGCTCCTGGGACACCCGACAGATGTTTTTC. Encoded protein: CACVAVLGSWDTRQMFF.

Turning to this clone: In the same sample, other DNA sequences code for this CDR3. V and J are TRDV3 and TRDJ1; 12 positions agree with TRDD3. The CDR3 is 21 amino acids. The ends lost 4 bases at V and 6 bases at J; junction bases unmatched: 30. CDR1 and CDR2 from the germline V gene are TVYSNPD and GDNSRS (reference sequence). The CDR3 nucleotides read TGTGCCTCGCTACTTCCTACAATGCCCCACTGGGGGATACAGGATGATCATAAACTCATCTTT. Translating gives CASLLPTMPHWGIQDDHKLIF. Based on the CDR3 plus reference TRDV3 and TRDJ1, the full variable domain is CDKVTQSSPDQTVASGSEVVLLCTYDTVYSNPDLFWYRIRPDYSFQFVFYGDNSRSEGADFTQGRFSVKHILTQKAFHLVISPVRTEDSATYYCASLLPTMPHWGIQDDHKLIFGKGTRVTVEP.

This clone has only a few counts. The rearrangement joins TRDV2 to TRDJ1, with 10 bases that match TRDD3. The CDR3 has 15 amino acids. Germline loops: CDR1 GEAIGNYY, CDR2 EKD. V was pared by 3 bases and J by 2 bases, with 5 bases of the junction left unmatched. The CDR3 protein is CACDAMGDTTDKLIF. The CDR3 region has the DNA TGTGCCTGTGACGCGATGGGGGATACTACCGATAAACTCATCTTT.

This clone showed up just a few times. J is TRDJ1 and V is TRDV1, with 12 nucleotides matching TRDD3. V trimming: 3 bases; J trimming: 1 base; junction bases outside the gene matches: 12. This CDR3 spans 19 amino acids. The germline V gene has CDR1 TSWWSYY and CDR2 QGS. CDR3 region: CALGDGRLLGDTGTDKLIF. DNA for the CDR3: TGTGCTCTTGGGGATGGTAGACTACTGGGGGATACTGGCACCGATAAACTCATCTTT.

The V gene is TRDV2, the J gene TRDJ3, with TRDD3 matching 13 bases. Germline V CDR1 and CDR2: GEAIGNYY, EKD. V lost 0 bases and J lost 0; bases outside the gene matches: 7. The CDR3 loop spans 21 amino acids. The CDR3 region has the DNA TGTGCCTGTGACACCCCTCCTACTGGGGGATACGGCTCCTGGGACACCCGACAGATGTTTTTC. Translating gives CACDTPPTGGYGSWDTRQMFF.

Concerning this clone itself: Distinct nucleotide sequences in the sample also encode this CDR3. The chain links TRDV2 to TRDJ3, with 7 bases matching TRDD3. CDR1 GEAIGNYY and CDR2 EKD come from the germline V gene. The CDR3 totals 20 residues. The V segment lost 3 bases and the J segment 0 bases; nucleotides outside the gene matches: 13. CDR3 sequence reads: CACDVRPGGRSSWDTRQMFF. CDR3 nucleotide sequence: TGTGCCTGTGACGTCCGGCCTGGGGGCCGAAGCTCCTGGGACACCCGACAGATGTTTTTC.

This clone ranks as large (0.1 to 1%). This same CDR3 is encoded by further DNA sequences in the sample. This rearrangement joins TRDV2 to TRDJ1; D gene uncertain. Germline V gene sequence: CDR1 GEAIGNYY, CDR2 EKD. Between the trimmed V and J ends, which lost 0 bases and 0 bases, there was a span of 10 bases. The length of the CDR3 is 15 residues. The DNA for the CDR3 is TGTGCCTGTGACACCGGTGACCAGTACACCGATAAACTCATCTTT. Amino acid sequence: CACDTGDQYTDKLIF.

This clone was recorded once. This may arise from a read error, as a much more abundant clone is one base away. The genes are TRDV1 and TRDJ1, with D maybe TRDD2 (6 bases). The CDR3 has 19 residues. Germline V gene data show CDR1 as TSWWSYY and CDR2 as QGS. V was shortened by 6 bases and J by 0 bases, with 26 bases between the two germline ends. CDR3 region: CALGLFLPVLLMYTDKLIF. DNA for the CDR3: TGTGCTCTTGGCCTCTTCCTCCCGGTCTTACTGATGTACACCGATAAACTCATCTTT.

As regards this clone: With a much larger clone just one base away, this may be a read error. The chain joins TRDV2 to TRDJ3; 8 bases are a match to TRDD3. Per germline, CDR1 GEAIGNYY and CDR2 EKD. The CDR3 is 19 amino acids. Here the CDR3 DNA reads TGTGCCTGTGGCACCGTGAGCTGGGGGAGAACCTGGGACACCCGACAGATGTTTTTC. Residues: CACGTVSWGRTWDTRQMFF.

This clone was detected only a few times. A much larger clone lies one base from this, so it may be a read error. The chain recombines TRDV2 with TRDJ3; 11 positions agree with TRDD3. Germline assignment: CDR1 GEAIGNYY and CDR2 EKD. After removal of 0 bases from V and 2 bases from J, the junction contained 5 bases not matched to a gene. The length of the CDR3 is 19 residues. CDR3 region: CACDTWGIRSPWDTRQMFF. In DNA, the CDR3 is TGTGCCTGTGACACCTGGGGGATACGAAGCCCCTGGGACACCCGACAGATGTTTTTC.

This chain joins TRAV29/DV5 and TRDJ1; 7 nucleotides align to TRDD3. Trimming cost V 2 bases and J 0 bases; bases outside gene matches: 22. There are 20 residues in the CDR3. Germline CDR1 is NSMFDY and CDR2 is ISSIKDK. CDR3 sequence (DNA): TGTGCAGCAAGGGCCTGCGGTCCCCATCTACTGGGGACGTACACCGATAAACTCATCTTT. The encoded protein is CAARACGPHLLGTYTDKLIF.

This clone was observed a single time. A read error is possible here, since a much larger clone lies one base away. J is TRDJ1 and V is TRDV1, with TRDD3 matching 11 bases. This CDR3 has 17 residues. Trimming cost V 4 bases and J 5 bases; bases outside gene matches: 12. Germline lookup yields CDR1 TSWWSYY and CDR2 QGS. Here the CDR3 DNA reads TGTGCTCTTGGGGCTACAGGTCACTGGGGGATAATGGATAAACTCATCTTT. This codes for CALGATGHWGIMDKLIF.

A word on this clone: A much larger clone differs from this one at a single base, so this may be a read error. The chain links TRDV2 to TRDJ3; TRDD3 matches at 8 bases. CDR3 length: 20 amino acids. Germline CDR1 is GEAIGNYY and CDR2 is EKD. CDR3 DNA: TGTGCCTGTGACACCCGGTACTGGGGGCCGTTTTCCTGGGGCACCCGACAGATGTTTTTC. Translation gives CACDTRYWGPFSWGTRQMFF.

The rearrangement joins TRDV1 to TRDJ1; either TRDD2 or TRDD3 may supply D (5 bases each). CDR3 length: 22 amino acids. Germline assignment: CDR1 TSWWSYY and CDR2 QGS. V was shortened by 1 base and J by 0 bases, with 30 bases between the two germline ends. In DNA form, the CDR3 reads TGTGCTCTTGGGGAACGTTTCCCGCTTCCGACGGTTACGCGGATATACACCGATAAACTCATCTTT. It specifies CALGERFPLPTVTRIYTDKLIF.

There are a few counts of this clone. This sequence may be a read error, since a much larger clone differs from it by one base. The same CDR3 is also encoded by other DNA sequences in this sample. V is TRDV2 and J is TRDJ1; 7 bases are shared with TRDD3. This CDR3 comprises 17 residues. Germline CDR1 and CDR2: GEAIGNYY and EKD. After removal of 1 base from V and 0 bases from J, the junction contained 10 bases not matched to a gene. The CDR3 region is CACDTLTLGAHTDKLIF. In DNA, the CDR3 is TGTGCCTGTGACACTTTAACCCTGGGGGCCCACACCGATAAACTCATCTTT.

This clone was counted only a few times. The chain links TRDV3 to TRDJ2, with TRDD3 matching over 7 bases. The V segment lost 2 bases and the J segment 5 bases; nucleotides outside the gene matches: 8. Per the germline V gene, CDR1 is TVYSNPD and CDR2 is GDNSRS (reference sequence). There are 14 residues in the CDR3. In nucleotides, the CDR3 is TGTGCCTTTTGGGGATATCTTAAAACAGCACAACTCTTCTTT. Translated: CAFWGYLKTAQLFF.

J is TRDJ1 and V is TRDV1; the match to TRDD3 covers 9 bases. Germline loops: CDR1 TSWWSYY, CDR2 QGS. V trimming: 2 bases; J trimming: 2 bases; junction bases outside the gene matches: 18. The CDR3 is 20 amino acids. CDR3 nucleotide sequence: TGTGCTCTTGGGGAAATCCGGCACGGGGATACGAAGGTCCAAACCGATAAACTCATCTTT. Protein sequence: CALGEIRHGDTKVQTDKLIF.

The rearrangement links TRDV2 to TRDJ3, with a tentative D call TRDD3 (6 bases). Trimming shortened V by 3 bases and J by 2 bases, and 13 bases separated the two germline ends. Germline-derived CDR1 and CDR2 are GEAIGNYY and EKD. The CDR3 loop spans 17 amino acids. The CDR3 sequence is CACDSLLGPWDTRQMFF. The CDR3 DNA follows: TGTGCCTGTGACTCCCTACTGGGCCCCTGGGACACCCGACAGATGTTTTTC.

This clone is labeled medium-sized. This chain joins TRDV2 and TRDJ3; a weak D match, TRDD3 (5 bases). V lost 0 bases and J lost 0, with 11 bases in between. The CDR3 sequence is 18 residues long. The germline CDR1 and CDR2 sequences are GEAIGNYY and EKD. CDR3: CACDTWGPSSWDTRQMFF. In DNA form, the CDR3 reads TGTGCCTGTGACACCTGGGGACCAAGCTCCTGGGACACCCGACAGATGTTTTTC.

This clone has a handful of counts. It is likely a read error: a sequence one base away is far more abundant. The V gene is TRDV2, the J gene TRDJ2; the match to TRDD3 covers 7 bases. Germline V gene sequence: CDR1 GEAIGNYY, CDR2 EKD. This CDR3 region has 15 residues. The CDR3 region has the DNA TGTGCCTGTGACTCTCTCTGGGGGGTGACAGTACAACTCTTCTTT. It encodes CACDSLWGVTVQLFF.

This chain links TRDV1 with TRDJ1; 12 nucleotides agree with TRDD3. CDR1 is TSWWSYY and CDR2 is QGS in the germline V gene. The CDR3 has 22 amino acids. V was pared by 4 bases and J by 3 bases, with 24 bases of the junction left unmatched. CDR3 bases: TGTGCTCTTGGGGGTATTTCCTACGGCTGGGGGATACGCGGATCCGTCGCCGATAAACTCATCTTT. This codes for CALGGISYGWGIRGSVADKLIF.

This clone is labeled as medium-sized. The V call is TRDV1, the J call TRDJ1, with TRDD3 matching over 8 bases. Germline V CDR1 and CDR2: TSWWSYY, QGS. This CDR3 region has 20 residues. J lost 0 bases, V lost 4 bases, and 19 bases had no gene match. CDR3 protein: CALGGAYVKLWGTNTDKLIF. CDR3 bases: TGTGCTCTTGGGGGGGCCTACGTTAAGCTCTGGGGGACCAACACCGATAAACTCATCTTT.

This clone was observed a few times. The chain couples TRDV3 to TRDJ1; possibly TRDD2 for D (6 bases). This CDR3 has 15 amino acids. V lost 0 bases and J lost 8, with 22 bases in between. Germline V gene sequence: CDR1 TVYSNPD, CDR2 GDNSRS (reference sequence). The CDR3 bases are TGTGCCTTTAGACCCTGCCTTCCGTGGTGGGGCAAACTCATCTTT. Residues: CAFRPCLPWWGKLIF.

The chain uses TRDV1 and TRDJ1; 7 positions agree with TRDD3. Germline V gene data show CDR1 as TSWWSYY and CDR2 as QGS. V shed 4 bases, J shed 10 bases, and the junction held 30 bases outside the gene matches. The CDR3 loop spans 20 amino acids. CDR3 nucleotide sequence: TGTGCTCTTGGGGGACTTCCCGAGGGCGACTGGGGTAGGGGGATGTCTTCACTCATCTTT. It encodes CALGGLPEGDWGRGMSSLIF.

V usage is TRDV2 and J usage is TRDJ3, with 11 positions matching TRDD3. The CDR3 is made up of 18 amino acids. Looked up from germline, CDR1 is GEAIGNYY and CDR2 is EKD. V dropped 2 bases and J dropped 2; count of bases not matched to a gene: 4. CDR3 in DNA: TGTGCCTGTGACAAACTGGGGGATAGTACCTGGGACACCCGACAGATGTTTTTC. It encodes CACDKLGDSTWDTRQMFF.